These 18 T cell receptor beta chains share one sample of origin, sequenced in a study of blood T cell repertoires in COVID-19. Some clones are missing from TCRdb's copy, which holds only in-frame ones; the method was immunoSEQ multiplex PCR. The repertoire holds about 160,000 clones, with under 85% as singletons. The sequencing input was peripheral blood. Receptors were obtained from an elderly man with COVID-19, enrolled during active disease.

The rearrangement joins TRBV11-3 to TRBJ1-2, with D tentatively TRBD1 (6 bases). V was shortened by 6 bases and J by 6 bases, with 20 bases between the two germline ends. The CDR3 length is 15 residues. Per the germline V gene, CDR1 is SGHNT and CDR2 is YENEEA. This chain's CDR3 is CASSAVRGNYDGYTF. The CDR3, as DNA: TGTGCCAGCAGTGCCGTCAGGGGAAACTATGATGGCTACACCTTC.

The chain links TRBV5-1 to TRBJ2-3; 7 bases align to TRBD1. The CDR3 length is 15 residues. The V segment lost 4 bases and the J segment 2 bases; nucleotides outside the gene matches: 7. Germline values: CDR1 SGHRS, CDR2 YFSETQ. The CDR3 DNA reads TGCGCCAGCAGCGAGGCAGGGGGTTACACAGATACGCAGTATTTT. Residues: CASSEAGGYTDTQYF.

This chain uses TRBV5-1 with TRBJ2-1; TRBD2 is a possible D gene (6 bases). V lost 0 bases, J lost 6 bases, and 16 bases lay in between. Germline V lookup: CDR1 SGHRS, CDR2 YFSETQ. CDR3 size: 16 residues. The CDR3: CASSLDAGTPSNEQFF. DNA for the CDR3: TGCGCCAGCAGCTTGGACGCGGGGACGCCCTCCAATGAGCAGTTCTTC.

This clone was recorded a few times. The CDR3 DNA is TGTGCCAGCAGCTACCCCGGGGGAGAGCAGTACTTC. Its translation is CASSYPGGEQYF. V usage is TRBV5-5 and J usage is TRBJ2-7; possible D gene TRBD2, 6 bases. CDR1 and CDR2 (germline): SGHKS, YYEKEE (reference sequence). The V end lost 3 bases, the J end lost 7 bases, and 11 bases lay between the germline ends. The CDR3 totals 12 residues.

V usage is TRBV10-3 and J usage is TRBJ2-3; 9 bases line up with TRBD2. V lost 6 bases, J lost 6 bases, and 16 bases stayed unmatched. The CDR3 runs 17 residues. Looked up from germline, CDR1 is ENHRY and CDR2 is SYGVKD. The CDR3 DNA sequence: TGTGCCATCAGAAGGGGTCTAGCGGGGACATCCGGCGATACGCAGTATTTT. The encoded protein is CAIRRGLAGTSGDTQYF.

This chain links TRBV7-9 with TRBJ2-5; D is unresolved. Germline V gene lookup returns CDR1 SEHNR and CDR2 FQNEAQ (reference sequence). The CDR3 totals 13 residues. V lost 2 bases and J 5 bases, leaving 9 bases between the germline ends. CDR3: CASSLYARETQYF. The CDR3 DNA is TGTGCCAGCAGCTTATACGCTAGGGAGACCCAGTACTTC.

The V call is TRBV6-6, the J call TRBJ2-5; perhaps TRBD2 as D (6 bases). V gave up 8 bases and J gave up 5 bases, with 15 bases separating them. Germline lookup yields CDR1 MNHNY and CDR2 SVGAGI (reference sequence). The length of the CDR3 is 13 residues. The CDR3 DNA reads as TGTGCCAGCTCCCGGGAGAGGACGGAGACCCAGTACTTC. Its translation: CASSRERTETQYF.

The chain combines TRBV12-3 or TRBV12-4 with TRBJ2-3; D might be TRBD1 (6 bases). The length of the CDR3 is 12 residues. V lost 7 bases and J 7 bases, leaving 12 bases between the germline ends. DNA of the CDR3: TGTGCCAGCATTAATAGGGGGTATACGCAGTATTTT. This sequence encodes CASINRGYTQYF.

V and J are TRBV7-9 and TRBJ1-2; 10 nucleotides line up with TRBD1. The germline V gene has CDR1 SEHNR and CDR2 FQNEAQ (reference sequence). The V and J ends lost 7 bases and 4 bases, in that order; junction bases with no gene match: 6. The CDR3 totals 14 residues. Here the CDR3 reads CASTRTGGSYGYTF. The CDR3 DNA reads as TGTGCCAGCACCAGGACAGGGGGATCCTATGGCTACACCTTC.

The chain recombines TRBV2 with TRBJ1-5; D remains ambiguous. This CDR3 region has 12 residues. Germline loops: CDR1 SNHLY, CDR2 FYNNEI. The ends were cut back, 6 bases at V and 0 bases at J, with 3 bases in the middle. CDR3 sequence: CASRASNQPQHF. CDR3 nucleotides: TGTGCCAGCAGGGCTAGCAATCAGCCCCAGCATTTT.

The genes are TRBV7-8 and TRBJ2-5, with 9 bases lining up with TRBD1. With 5 bases clipped from V and 1 base from J, the junction kept 8 bases outside the gene matches. The germline CDR1 and CDR2 sequences are SGHVS and FQNEAQ. The CDR3 spans 16 residues. Written as DNA, the CDR3 is TGTGCCAGCAGCCGAGGAGCGGGACAGGGCCAAGAGACCCAGTACTTC. Protein product: CASSRGAGQGQETQYF.

This chain connects TRBV2 to TRBJ2-7; 8 nucleotides match TRBD2. Germline CDR1 is SNHLY and CDR2 is FYNNEI. This CDR3 has 14 residues. V was clipped by 7 bases and J by 2 bases; unmatched bases: 7. The CDR3 loop is CASIPSGPAYEQYF. The CDR3 nucleotides are TGTGCCAGCATCCCTAGCGGGCCTGCCTACGAGCAGTACTTC.

The V gene is TRBV11-2, the J gene TRBJ2-7; 9 bases align to TRBD2. The CDR3 spans 15 residues. V shed 2 bases and J 3 bases; nucleotides not matched to a gene: 5. Germline V gives CDR1 SGHAT, CDR2 FQNNGV. The CDR3, as DNA: TGTGCCAGCAGCTTACGGCTAGCGGGGAGCTACGAGCAGTACTTC. This sequence encodes CASSLRLAGSYEQYF.

CDR3 coding DNA: TGTGCCAGCTCGGACAGACAGGGGACCTATACCTTC. This translates into CASSDRQGTYTF. V is TRBV18 and J is TRBJ1-2; 8 bases are shared with TRBD1. The CDR3 extends over 12 amino acids. Germline loops: CDR1 KGHSH, CDR2 LQKENI. V lost 6 bases and J lost 14; bases outside the gene matches: 11.

Only one count was recorded for this clone. The V gene is TRBV27, the J gene TRBJ1-2, with D perhaps TRBD1 (6 bases). The CDR3 has 16 amino acids. Germline V gene data show CDR1 as MNHEY and CDR2 as SMNVEV (reference sequence). Trimming pared 5 bases from V and 1 base from J, leaving 17 bases between. The CDR3 protein is CASSAQGNRYNYGYTF. CDR3 coding DNA: TGTGCCAGCAGTGCCCAGGGGAACCGATATAACTATGGCTACACCTTC.

The DNA for the CDR3 is TGTGCCAGCAGCCCGAGGGGGCAGGCAAGTGAAAAACTGTTTTTT. Its protein product is CASSPRGQASEKLFF. The genes are TRBV6-6 and TRBJ1-4, with 7 bases lining up with TRBD1. V was pared by 6 bases and J by 7 bases, with 11 bases of the junction left unmatched. Germline V CDR1 and CDR2: MNHNY, SVGAGI (reference sequence). The CDR3 is 15 residues long.

The gene calls are TRBV11-3 and TRBJ2-1; the D gene is possibly TRBD2 (5 bases). The V gene lost 5 bases and the J gene lost 8 bases, with 22 bases spanning the gap. The CDR3 consists of 16 residues. The germline V gene has CDR1 SGHNT and CDR2 YENEEA. CDR3 sequence: CASSMEGYGDMHEQFF. The CDR3, as DNA: TGTGCCAGCAGCATGGAAGGGTACGGGGATATGCATGAGCAGTTCTTC.

The table lists this clone with a few counts. The chain links TRBV15 to TRBJ2-3, with D perhaps TRBD1 (5 bases). This CDR3 region has 15 residues. The germline V gene has CDR1 LNHNV and CDR2 YYDKDF (reference sequence). V was pared by 2 bases and J by 0 bases, with 9 bases between. For the CDR3, the DNA is TGTGCCACCAGCAGAACGAGACAGAGCACAGATACGCAGTATTTT. This codes for CATSRTRQSTDTQYF.